This T cell receptor (beta chain) was recovered during a study of response to subunit inactivated influenza vaccine. TCRdb processed the RT-PCR reads anew with MiXCR; each CDR3 protein has one entry. The profile covers about 620,000 distinct CDR3 sequences, with approximately 10% appearing a single time and roughly 9.6% taken by the ten largest. These same records also appear under a second study, on T cells expressing NK-cell markers. That report notes: UMIs were included in TCR beta cDNA generated by 5'RACE template switching.

This TCR was sampled from a man aged 45-60 years who received an inactivated influenza vaccine. This specimen consisted of PBMCs from blood, obtained on the day of vaccination.

CDR3 region: CSAGWAGDYNEQFF. CDR3 DNA sequence: TGCAGTGCTGGTTGGGCGGGGGACTACAATGAGCAGTTCTTC. The rearrangement uses TRBV20-1 and TRBJ2-1, with TRBD2 matching over 7 bases. Germline V gene data show CDR1 as DFQATT and CDR2 as SNEGSKA (reference sequence). The CDR3 covers 14 residues. Losses at the gene ends were 5 bases for V and 3 bases for J; bases not matched to a gene: 7.